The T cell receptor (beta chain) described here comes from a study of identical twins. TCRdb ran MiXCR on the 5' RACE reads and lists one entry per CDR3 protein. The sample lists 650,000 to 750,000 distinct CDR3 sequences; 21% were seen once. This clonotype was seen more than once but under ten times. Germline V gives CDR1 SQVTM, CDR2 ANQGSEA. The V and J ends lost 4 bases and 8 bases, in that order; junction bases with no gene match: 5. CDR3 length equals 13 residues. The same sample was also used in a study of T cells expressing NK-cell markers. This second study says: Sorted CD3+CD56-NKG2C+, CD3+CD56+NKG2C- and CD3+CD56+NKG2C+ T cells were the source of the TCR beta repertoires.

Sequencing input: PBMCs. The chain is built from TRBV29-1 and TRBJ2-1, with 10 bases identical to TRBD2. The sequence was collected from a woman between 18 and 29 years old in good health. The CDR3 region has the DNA TGCAGCGTTGTACCTAGCGGGAGTCATGAGCAGTTCTTC. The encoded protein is CSVVPSGSHEQFF.